The 20 T cell receptor beta chains given below trace back to one sample, sequenced in a study of response to subunit inactivated influenza vaccine. MiXCR, run by TCRdb on the RT-PCR reads, gives a single entry per CDR3 protein. The table includes around 530,000 distinct CDR3 sequences, 16% detected once. The sample here was CD4+ T cells sorted from PBMCs, taken 23 to 25 months after vaccination. These receptor sequences come from a man aged 50 to 69 who received an inactivated influenza vaccine.

This clonotype came up a few times. The chain employs TRBV11-2 and TRBJ2-7; a possible D gene is TRBD1 (6 bases). The CDR3 is 14 residues long. V lost 5 bases and J 1 base, leaving 12 bases between the germline ends. The germline gives CDR1 SGHAT, CDR2 FQNNGV. The CDR3: CASSRTVPSYEQYF. For the CDR3, the DNA is TGTGCCAGCAGCCGGACAGTTCCTTCCTACGAGCAGTACTTC.

The chain uses TRBV6-2 or TRBV6-3 and TRBJ1-1, with D unclear. Germline loops: CDR1 MNHEY, CDR2 SVGEGT. The CDR3 covers 14 residues. The V gene lost 0 bases and the J gene lost 6 bases, with 11 bases spanning the gap. The chain's CDR3 is CASSYSSRSPEAFF. CDR3 sequence (DNA): TGTGCCAGCAGTTACTCGAGTAGATCCCCTGAAGCTTTCTTT.

This chain connects TRBV24-1 to TRBJ2-1, with 13 positions matching TRBD2. V lost 4 bases, J lost 8 bases, and 7 bases stayed unmatched. From germline, CDR1 is KGHDR and CDR2 SFDVKD. This CDR3 has 16 amino acids. The CDR3 DNA follows: TGTGCCACCAGTGACCCCGGACTAGCGGGAGTATATGAGCAGTTCTTC. This sequence encodes CATSDPGLAGVYEQFF.

This clonotype was seen a handful of times. The rearrangement joins TRBV20-1 to TRBJ1-1; maybe TRBD1 (6 bases). The CDR3 has 15 amino acids. Trimming shortened V by 3 bases and J by 4 bases, and 18 bases separated the two germline ends. Germline V gene data show CDR1 as DFQATT and CDR2 as SNEGSKA (reference sequence). The chain's CDR3 is CSASGTLQTATEAFF. For the CDR3, the DNA is TGCAGTGCTAGTGGGACACTTCAAACTGCCACTGAAGCTTTCTTT.

This clonotype was picked up a small number of times. One end of the junction is discordant with germline, which a read error may explain. This sequence joins TRBV5-1 and TRBJ2-3, with 8 bases fitting TRBD2. The CDR3 sequence is 14 residues long. Germline V gene lookup returns CDR1 SGHRS and CDR2 YFSETQ. The CDR3 region is CASSLWTSRDTQYF. Written as DNA, the CDR3 is TGCGCCAGCAGCTTGTGGACTAGCAGAGATACGCAGTATTTT.

The chain couples TRBV9 to TRBJ2-3, with D perhaps matching TRBD1 (5 bases). CDR1 and CDR2 from the germline V gene are SGDLS and YYNGEE. The ends were cut back, 0 bases at V and 2 bases at J, with 10 bases in the middle. The CDR3 has 15 amino acids. The CDR3 here is CASSVALGDTDTQYF. The CDR3 region has the DNA TGTGCCAGCAGCGTAGCTCTAGGGGACACAGATACGCAGTATTTT. Supplemented by reference TRBV9 and TRBJ2-3, the full variable domain reads DSGVTQTPKHLITATGQRVTLRCSPRSGDLSVYWYQQSLDQGLQFLIQYYNGEERAKGNILERFSAQQFPDLHSELNLSSLELGDSALYFCASSVALGDTDTQYFGPGTRLTVL.

This clonotype was counted between two and nine times. This rearrangement joins TRBV11-2 to TRBJ1-1; 7 bases fit TRBD1. The V gene end was trimmed by 5 bases and the J gene end by 5 bases; junction bases not matched to a gene: 11. The germline CDR1 and CDR2 sequences are SGHAT and FQNNGV. This CDR3 contains 15 residues. The CDR3 bases are TGTGCCAGCAGCCTCATTACAGGGGTACGTACTGAAGCTTTCTTT. Its protein product is CASSLITGVRTEAFF.

This clonotype showed up just a few times. V usage is TRBV20-1 and J usage is TRBJ2-3, with TRBD2 identical over 7 bases. Germline loops: CDR1 DFQATT, CDR2 SNEGSKA (reference sequence). With V trimmed by 6 bases and J by 8 bases, 17 bases remained unmatched. The CDR3 has 15 residues. CDR3 amino acids: CSARVGGSPQGTQYF. CDR3 DNA sequence: TGCAGTGCCCGGGTTGGCGGGAGTCCCCAGGGTACGCAGTATTTT.

This clonotype was observed at least ten times. The rearrangement joins TRBV10-3 to TRBJ2-1; 8 nucleotides align to TRBD2. Trimming at V came to 3 bases and at J to 16 bases, leaving 5 bases not matched to a gene. This CDR3 has 11 amino acids. Looked up from germline, CDR1 is ENHRY and CDR2 is SYGVKD. The CDR3 loop reads CAISEGTRAFF. CDR3 DNA: TGTGCCATCAGTGAAGGGACTAGGGCTTTCTTC.

This chain links TRBV9 with TRBJ2-3; D could derive from TRBD1 or TRBD2 (5 bases each). The CDR3 is 13 residues long. Trimming removed 3 bases from V and 10 bases from J, with 15 bases in between. CDR1 is SGDLS, CDR2 YYNGEE, per germline. CDR3: CASSAFSGTPQYF. CDR3 DNA sequence: TGTGCCAGCAGCGCCTTCTCCGGGACCCCGCAGTATTTT.

The gene calls are TRBV6-1 and TRBJ1-4; tentatively, D is TRBD1 (6 bases). Between the trimmed V and J ends, which lost 8 bases and 4 bases, there was a span of 14 bases. The germline gives CDR1 MNHNS, CDR2 SASEGT. The CDR3 loop spans 14 amino acids. The CDR3 DNA sequence: TGTGCCAGCCGGCTGGACAGCCTTAATGAAAAACTGTTTTTT. It translates to CASRLDSLNEKLFF.

In its sample, this clonotype was seen a few times. CDR3 amino acids: CASSQPDAYNEQFF. The CDR3 DNA reads as TGTGCCAGCAGCCAACCGGACGCCTACAATGAGCAGTTCTTC. The rearrangement joins TRBV3-1 to TRBJ2-1; D uncertain. This CDR3 is 14 amino acids long. The V end was cut by 2 bases, the J end by 2 bases, with 7 bases between. The V gene's germline CDR1 is LGHDT and CDR2 YNNKEL (reference sequence).

V and J are TRBV30 and TRBJ2-7, with TRBD1 matching 9 bases. V shed 4 bases, J shed 6 bases, and the junction held 4 bases outside the gene matches. Germline V lookup: CDR1 GTSNPN, CDR2 SVGIG (reference sequence). The CDR3 consists of 12 residues. The CDR3 loop reads CAWTTGGAEQYF. In DNA, the CDR3 is TGTGCCTGGACCACAGGGGGCGCCGAGCAGTACTTC.

The V gene is TRBV20-1, the J gene TRBJ1-2, with 8 nucleotides matching TRBD1. The CDR3 runs 15 residues. The J segment lost 4 bases and the V segment lost 5 bases, leaving 12 bases of the junction unmatched. The germline V gene has CDR1 DFQATT and CDR2 SNEGSKA (reference sequence). The CDR3 reads CSAESGQGIGYGYTF. CDR3 nucleotide sequence: TGCAGTGCTGAATCCGGACAGGGCATTGGCTATGGCTACACCTTC.

The rearrangement links TRBV9 to TRBJ1-3, with 7 bases that match TRBD1. The germline V gene encodes CDR1 SGDLS and CDR2 YYNGEE. With V trimmed by 4 bases and J by 0 bases, 16 bases remained unmatched. The CDR3 has 19 amino acids. CDR3 sequence reads: CASSPRDSSSKFSGNTIYF. The CDR3 DNA reads as TGTGCCAGCAGCCCCCGGGACAGCTCTTCCAAGTTCTCTGGAAACACCATATATTTT.

The rearrangement links TRBV29-1 to TRBJ2-1; 7 nucleotides match TRBD2. Germline V CDR1 and CDR2: SQVTM, ANQGSEA. Trimming removed 3 bases from V and 8 bases from J; junction bases left unmatched: 10. The CDR3 consists of 14 residues. The CDR3 spells CSVDFTGGDYEQFF. The CDR3 DNA sequence: TGCAGCGTTGATTTCACGGGAGGAGACTATGAGCAGTTCTTC.

The rearrangement links TRBV4-1 to TRBJ1-1; 12 bases are a match to TRBD1. V lost 3 bases to trimming and J lost 4 bases; unmatched junction nucleotides: 6. The CDR3 length is 16 residues. The germline V gene has CDR1 MGHRA and CDR2 YSYEKL. The CDR3 spells CASSQFPGQGATEAFF. The CDR3 DNA follows: TGCGCCAGCAGCCAGTTCCCGGGACAGGGGGCCACTGAAGCTTTCTTT.

This clonotype has more than one count but fewer than ten. The chain joins TRBV27 to TRBJ1-2; D uncertain. The CDR3 is made up of 15 amino acids. The germline gives CDR1 MNHEY, CDR2 SMNVEV (reference sequence). Trimming pared 5 bases from V and 7 bases from J, leaving 20 bases between. CDR3 nucleotides: TGTGCCAGCAGTGACTCAGCCACAGCGTGGCGTGGCTACACCTTC. Its protein product is CASSDSATAWRGYTF.

This clonotype was seen a handful of times. This chain joins TRBV20-1 and TRBJ1-4; D call uncertain. This CDR3 spans 15 amino acids. Germline V CDR1 and CDR2: DFQATT, SNEGSKA (reference sequence). The V gene lost 0 bases and the J gene lost 0 bases, with 8 bases spanning the gap. CDR3 sequence: CSARDLGSTNEKLFF. The CDR3 coding sequence is TGCAGTGCTAGAGATCTAGGATCAACTAATGAAAAACTGTTTTTT.

This clonotype was counted between two and nine times. The chain is built from TRBV12-3 or TRBV12-4 and TRBJ1-3, with D hard to call. The CDR3 has 15 residues. Between the trimmed V and J ends, which lost 7 bases and 4 bases, there was a span of 17 bases. The CDR3 sequence is CASTNWRVFGNTIYF. Here the CDR3 DNA reads TGTGCCAGCACCAACTGGAGGGTCTTCGGAAACACCATATATTTT.